Below, one T cell receptor beta chain is given with its context. These data come from a study of Tregs in tolerant kidney transplant recipients. Assay: immunoSEQ multiplex PCR; the TCRdb copy retains only in-frame clones and omits some. The table includes fewer than 80,000 clones, approximately 91% detected once. With 1 base removed from V and 4 bases from J, the gap between germline ends came to 6 bases. CDR3 length: 13 amino acids. Germline V gives CDR1 SGHRS, CDR2 YFSETQ. The gene calls are TRBV5-1 and TRBJ2-1; D remains ambiguous. The sequencing here drew on CD4+ T cells from blood, taken before the transplant. The TCR originated in a human donor who received a combined kidney and bone marrow transplant. The CDR3, as DNA: TGCGCCAGCAGCTTGTACCAGTACAATGAGCAGTTCTTC. Translation gives CASSLYQYNEQFF.